These T cell receptor beta chains were read from a single sample in a study of blood T cell dynamics during melanoma immunotherapy. Produced via immunoSEQ multiplex PCR; TCRdb's table is partial and in-frame only. The table includes fewer than 15,000 clones, about nine tenths detected once. The material sequenced was blood, taken from a patient treated with checkpoint blockade. The receptors come from a human donor with melanoma. Both conserved end residues are part of each CDR3. D genes are given only for firm matches. Only some rows state a clone size, as once, few, many or a class for expanded clones.

D gene	J gene	V gene	clone size	CDR3 protein	CDR3 DNA
TRBD1	TRBJ1-6	TRBV5-1	NA	CASSHRGLTGNSPLHF	TGCGCCAGCAGCCACAGGGGGCTGACGGGGAATTCACCCCTCCACTTT
NA	TRBJ2-6	TRBV5-4	NA	CASSFGTVGSGANVLTF	TGTGCCAGCAGCTTCGGGACGGTCGGGTCTGGGGCCAACGTCCTGACTTTC
NA	TRBJ2-3	TRBV5-1	NA	CASSLVKWPGDHTDTQYF	TGCGCCAGCAGCTTGGTCAAATGGCCGGGGGATCACACAGATACGCAGTATTTT
NA	TRBJ1-1	TRBV30	NA	CAWSVQANTEAFF	TGTGCCTGGAGTGTGCAGGCGAACACTGAAGCTTTCTTT
NA	TRBJ2-7	TRBV5-6	NA	CASSSPRSAQVSYEQYF	TGTGCCAGCAGCTCCCCACGGTCCGCACAGGTCTCCTACGAGCAGTACTTC
TRBD2	TRBJ2-1	TRBV27	NA	CASSYLAGHYNEQFF	TGTGCCAGCAGTTACCTAGCGGGGCACTACAATGAGCAGTTCTTC
TRBD2	TRBJ2-1	TRBV6-1	NA	CASDPGLAGLTKFF	TGTGCCAGCGATCCGGGACTAGCGGGGCTAACGAAGTTCTTC
NA	TRBJ1-1	TRBV30	once	CAGGGPLPSEAFF	TGTGCCGGGGGTGGGCCCTTGCCTTCTGAAGCTTTCTTT
NA	TRBJ2-3	TRBV5-1	NA	CASRQTITDTQYF	TGCGCCAGCAGACAAACGATCACAGATACGCAGTATTTT
TRBD1	TRBJ2-3	TRBV18	NA	CASSPPPGQGGTDTQYF	TGTGCCAGCTCACCACCCCCGGGACAGGGGGGTACAGATACGCAGTATTTT
NA	TRBJ1-2	TRBV5-1	NA	CASARDRSNYGYTF	TGCGCCAGCGCCCGGGACCGCAGTAACTATGGCTACACCTTC
NA	TRBJ2-3	TRBV29-1	NA	CSVEMGGDTQYF	TGCAGCGTTGAAATGGGGGGAGATACGCAGTATTTT
NA	TRBJ1-6	TRBV15	NA	CATSREAGNNSPLHF	TGTGCCACCAGCAGAGAGGCAGGGAACAATTCACCCCTCCACTTT
TRBD2	TRBJ2-1	TRBV9	NA	CASSPGVGGPSYNEQFF	TGTGCCAGCAGTCCTGGGGTGGGAGGGCCCTCCTACAATGAGCAGTTCTTC
TRBD2	TRBJ2-1	TRBV7-9	NA	CASSLPLRLAGGKNEQFF	TGTGCCAGCAGCTTACCCCTTCGACTAGCGGGAGGGAAGAATGAGCAGTTCTTC
TRBD2	TRBJ2-6	TRBV6-1	few	CATTRGDSGANVLTF	TGTGCCACCACGCGGGGGGACTCTGGGGCCAACGTCCTGACTTTC
TRBD1	TRBJ2-7	TRBV28	NA	CASSVPGQGVHEQYF	TGTGCCAGCAGTGTCCCGGGACAGGGGGTCCACGAGCAGTACTTC
NA	TRBJ2-7	TRBV9	NA	CASSPGHGSYEQYF	TGTGCCAGCAGCCCCGGACATGGATCCTACGAGCAGTACTTC
NA	TRBJ2-7	TRBV18	NA	CASSPPEQGGEQYF	TGTGCCAGCTCACCACCGGAACAGGGAGGCGAGCAGTACTTC